This TCR beta chain stems from a study of OX40 agonist ivuxolimab in advanced cancers. Study results and caveats: CD8+ T cells were the subset that, on average, had more expanded clones than CD4+. Among patients with partial responses at 0.1-3.0 mg/kg, clonal expansion was among the lowest. CD4+ and CD8+ blood T cells expanded clonally by week 6 at 0.1 to 3.0 mg/kg.

To note about this clone: Its antigen is unidentified.

Assay used: immunoSEQ multiplex PCR; TCRdb lists only in-frame clones, some missing. The sample contains about 45,000 clones, approximately 88% of which appear only once. Trimming took 8 bases from V and 4 from J; bases not matched to a gene: 6. Germline assignment: CDR1 MNHEY and CDR2 SMNVEV (reference sequence). This CDR3 has 13 residues. The sequencing here drew on CD4+ or CD8+ T cells sorted from blood, taken in a trial of the OX40 agonist ivuxolimab. The receptor was derived from an adult with an advanced solid tumor such as melanoma, head and neck, liver or kidney cancer. J is TRBJ2-7 and V is TRBV27; the match to TRBD1 covers 9 bases. CDR3 in amino acids: CASGQGRLYEQYF. The CDR3 coding sequence is TGTGCCAGCGGACAGGGGAGATTGTACGAGCAGTACTTC.